This T cell receptor beta chain is drawn from a study of molecular identifiers for immune sequencing clone quantification. Libraries of naive CD8 cells were prepared from roughly 18,000 to 920,000 sorted cells using 10%, 30% or 50% RNA. CDR1 and CDR2 from the germline V gene are MNHEY and SVGEGT. V gave up 1 base and J gave up 8 bases, with 6 bases separating them. The CDR3 length is 12 residues. TCRdb called the PCR reads again in MiXCR, with one record for every CDR3 protein. The data show approximately 500,000 distinct CDR3 sequences, with 20% to 25% seen just once and about 0.78% held by the top ten. This clonotype appeared many times.

The sample taken for sequencing was naive CD8+ T cells from blood, with Jurkat cell RNA spiked in. Subset in this sample: FACS-sorted CD8+CD4-CCR7+CD45RA+ naive T cells. The rearrangement uses TRBV6-2 or TRBV6-3 and TRBJ2-1, with D perhaps given as TRBD1 or TRBD2 (5 bases each). This sequence was found in a human donor in good health. Some libraries in this study had Jurkat cell RNA spiked in. In DNA, the CDR3 is TGTGCCAGCAGTTACTTGGGGGATGAGCAGTTCTTC. Amino acid sequence: CASSYLGDEQFF.